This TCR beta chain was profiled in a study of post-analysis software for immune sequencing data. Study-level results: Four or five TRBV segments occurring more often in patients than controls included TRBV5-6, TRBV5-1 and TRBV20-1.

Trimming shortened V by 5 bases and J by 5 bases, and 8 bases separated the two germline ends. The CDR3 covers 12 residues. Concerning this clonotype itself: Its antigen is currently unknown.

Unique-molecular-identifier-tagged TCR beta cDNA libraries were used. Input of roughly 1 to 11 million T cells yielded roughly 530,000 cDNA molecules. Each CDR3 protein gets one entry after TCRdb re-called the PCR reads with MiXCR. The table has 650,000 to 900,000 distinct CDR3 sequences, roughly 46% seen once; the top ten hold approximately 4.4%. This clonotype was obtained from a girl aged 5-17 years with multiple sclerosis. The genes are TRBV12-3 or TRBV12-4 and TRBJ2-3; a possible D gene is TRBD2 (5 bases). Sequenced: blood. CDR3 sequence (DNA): TGTGCCAGCAGTACCGCGGGAGATACGCAGTATTTT. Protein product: CASSTAGDTQYF.